This T cell receptor (beta chain) emerged from a study of T-cell memory formation after mild COVID-19. Germline CDR1 reads SGDLS; CDR2 reads YYNGEE. The CDR3 covers 14 residues. V lost 0 bases and J 10 bases, leaving 14 bases between the germline ends. 5'RACE with constant-segment primers yielded barcoded, UMI-tagged TCR alpha and TCR beta cDNA libraries. TCRdb reanalysed the 5' RACE reads using MiXCR and keeps one entry per CDR3 protein. The sample comprises roughly 510,000 distinct CDR3 sequences, 15% to 20% of which are singletons, and approximately 8.1% rests with the top ten. The sequence derives from an adult woman who had mild COVID-19 (a few samples of this study predate the infection). Cell type and time point are not known. Material for sequencing was PBMCs or a T cell subset sorted from them (not recorded which). This rearrangement joins TRBV9 to TRBJ2-1, with D maybe TRBD2 (6 bases). The CDR3 region has the DNA TGTGCCAGCAGCGTAGTGGGGTTAGCGGAAGAGCAGTTCTTC. This translates into CASSVVGLAEEQFF.